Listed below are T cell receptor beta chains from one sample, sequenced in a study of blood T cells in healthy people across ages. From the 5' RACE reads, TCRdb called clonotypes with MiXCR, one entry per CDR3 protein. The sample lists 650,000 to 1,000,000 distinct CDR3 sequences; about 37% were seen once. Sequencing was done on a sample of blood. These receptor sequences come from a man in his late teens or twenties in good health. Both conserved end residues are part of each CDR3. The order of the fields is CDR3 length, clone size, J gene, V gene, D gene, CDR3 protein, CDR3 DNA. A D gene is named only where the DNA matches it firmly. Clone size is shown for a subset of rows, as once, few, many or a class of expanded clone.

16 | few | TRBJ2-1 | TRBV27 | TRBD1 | CASMPGTGKAYNEQFF | TGTGCCAGCATGCCCGGGACAGGGAAGGCCTACAATGAGCAGTTCTTC
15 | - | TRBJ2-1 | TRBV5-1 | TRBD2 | CASSSGGFSYNEQFF | TGCGCCAGCAGCTCCGGGGGGTTCTCCTACAATGAGCAGTTCTTC
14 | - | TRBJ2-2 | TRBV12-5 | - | CASGLVPVPGELFF | TGTGCTAGTGGTTTGGTACCGGTCCCCGGGGAGCTGTTTTTT
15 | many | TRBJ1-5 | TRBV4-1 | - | CASSQDGRSNQPQHF | TGCGCCAGCAGCCAAGATGGCCGGAGCAATCAGCCCCAGCATTTT
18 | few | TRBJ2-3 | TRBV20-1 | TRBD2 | CSARDLNGAGGGPDTQYF | TGCAGTGCTAGAGATCTCAACGGCGCCGGCGGGGGACCAGATACGCAGTATTTT
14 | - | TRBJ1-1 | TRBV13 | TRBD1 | CASSPRQGGVEAFF | TGTGCCAGCAGCCCCAGACAGGGCGGCGTTGAAGCTTTCTTT
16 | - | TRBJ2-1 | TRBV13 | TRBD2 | CASSSTSGGSYNEQFF | TGTGCCAGCAGCTCCACTAGCGGGGGTTCCTACAATGAGCAGTTCTTC
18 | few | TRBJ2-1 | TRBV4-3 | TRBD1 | CASSQPLRGTGGYNEQFF | TGCGCCAGCAGCCAACCTCTACGGGGGACAGGGGGGTACAATGAGCAGTTCTTC
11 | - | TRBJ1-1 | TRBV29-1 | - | CSVVGGTEAFF | TGCAGCGTTGTGGGGGGCACTGAAGCTTTCTTT
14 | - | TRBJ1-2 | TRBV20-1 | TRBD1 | CSARDLDRVYGYTF | TGCAGTGCTAGAGATCTCGACAGGGTCTATGGCTACACCTTC
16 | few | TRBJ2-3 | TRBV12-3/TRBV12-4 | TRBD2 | CASSGRLAASLDTQYF | TGTGCCAGCAGTGGACGACTAGCGGCTTCCTTGGATACGCAGTATTTT
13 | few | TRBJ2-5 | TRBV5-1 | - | CASSWETPGEQYF | TGCGCCAGCAGCTGGGAGACTCCGGGGGAGCAGTACTTC
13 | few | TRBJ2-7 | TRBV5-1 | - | CASSLDQLYEQYF | TGCGCCAGCAGCTTGGACCAGCTCTACGAGCAGTACTTC
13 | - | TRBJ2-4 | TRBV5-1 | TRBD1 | CASSLPGTGEQYF | TGCGCCAGCAGCCTGCCCGGGACAGGGGAGCAGTACTTC
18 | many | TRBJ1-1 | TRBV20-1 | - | CSASRSIGLLLGDTEAFF | TGCAGTGCTAGCAGGTCGATTGGACTGCTACTCGGGGACACTGAAGCTTTCTTT
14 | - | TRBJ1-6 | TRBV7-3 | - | CASSSSGGNSPLHF | TGTGCCAGCAGCTCCTCCGGGGGCAATTCACCCCTCCACTTT
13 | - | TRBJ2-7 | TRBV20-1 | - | CSASYRGAYEQYF | TGCAGTGCTAGTTACCGGGGTGCCTACGAGCAGTACTTC
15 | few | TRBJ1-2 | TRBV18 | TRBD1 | CASSPGTEISYGYTF | TGTGCCAGCTCACCGGGGACAGAAATTAGCTATGGCTACACCTTC
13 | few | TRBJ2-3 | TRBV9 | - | CASSAPPRNTQYF | TGTGCCAGCAGCGCCCCCCCGAGGAATACGCAGTATTTT
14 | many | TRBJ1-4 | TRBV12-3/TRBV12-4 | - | CASSRPPTNEKLFF | TGTGCCAGTAGCAGACCTCCAACTAATGAAAAACTGTTTTTT
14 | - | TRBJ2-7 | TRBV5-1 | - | CASSLAVAGGEQYF | TGCGCCAGCAGCTTGGCGGTCGCCGGAGGCGAGCAGTACTTC
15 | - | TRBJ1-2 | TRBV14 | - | CASSQGRTDAEGYTF | TGTGCCAGCAGCCAAGGCCGAACAGATGCGGAAGGCTACACCTTC
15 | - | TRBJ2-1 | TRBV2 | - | CASSPPAGLPNEQFF | TGTGCCAGCAGTCCCCCCGCAGGGCTGCCCAATGAGCAGTTCTTC
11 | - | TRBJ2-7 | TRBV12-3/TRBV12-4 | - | CASSYYSEQYF | TGTGCCAGCAGTTACTACAGCGAGCAGTACTTC
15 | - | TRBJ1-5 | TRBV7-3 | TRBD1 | CASSYGQGGYQPQHF | TGTGCCAGCAGCTACGGACAGGGGGGTTACCAGCCCCAGCATTTT
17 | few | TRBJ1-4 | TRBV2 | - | CASSLTTEFATNEKLFF | TGTGCCAGCAGTTTAACGACAGAGTTTGCAACTAATGAAAAACTGTTTTTT
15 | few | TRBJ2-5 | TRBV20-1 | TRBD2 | CSARDEGLARETQYF | TGCAGTGCTAGAGATGAAGGACTAGCAAGAGAGACCCAGTACTTC
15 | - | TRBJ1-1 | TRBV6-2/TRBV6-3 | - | CASSHPRGPNTEAFF | TGTGCCAGCAGTCACCCCAGGGGTCCCAACACTGAAGCTTTCTTT
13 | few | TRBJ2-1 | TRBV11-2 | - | CASSLSSSNEQFF | TGTGCCAGCAGCTTATCCAGTTCCAATGAGCAGTTCTTC
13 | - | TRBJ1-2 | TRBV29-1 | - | CSVEGRGTYGYTF | TGCAGCGTTGAGGGCAGGGGAACATATGGCTACACCTTC
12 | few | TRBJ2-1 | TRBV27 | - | CASSFRGREQFF | TGTGCCAGCAGTTTTCGGGGTAGGGAGCAGTTCTTC
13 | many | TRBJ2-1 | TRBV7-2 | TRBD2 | CASSLVTSGVQFF | TGTGCCAGCAGCTTAGTTACTAGCGGGGTGCAGTTCTTC
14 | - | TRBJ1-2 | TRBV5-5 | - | CASAADRTNYGYTF | TGTGCCAGCGCCGCGGACAGAACTAACTATGGCTACACCTTC
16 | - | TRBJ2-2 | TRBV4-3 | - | CASSQDHYPNTGELFF | TGCGCCAGCAGCCAAGACCACTATCCGAACACCGGGGAGCTGTTTTTT
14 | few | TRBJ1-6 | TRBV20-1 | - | CSATHRAPNSPLHF | TGCAGTGCTACCCACAGGGCTCCTAATTCACCCCTCCACTTT
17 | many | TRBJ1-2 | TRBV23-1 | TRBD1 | CASSQSWGTGECYGYTF | TGCGCCAGCAGTCAATCGTGGGGGACAGGGGAGTGTTATGGCTACACCTTC
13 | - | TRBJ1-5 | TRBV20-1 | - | CSAAPDRNQPQHF | TGCAGTGCTGCCCCGGACAGAAATCAGCCCCAGCATTTT
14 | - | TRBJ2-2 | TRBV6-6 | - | CARMVGGHTGELFF | TGTGCCCGCATGGTGGGGGGGCACACCGGGGAGCTGTTTTTT
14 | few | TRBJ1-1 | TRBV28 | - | CASSLTGLETEAFF | TGTGCCAGCAGCTTAACAGGGTTGGAGACTGAAGCTTTCTTT